A single sample is the source of the 20 T cell receptor beta chains below, sequenced in a study of shared clonotypes between healthy human individuals. The data were produced by immunoSEQ multiplex PCR, yet TCRdb's version contains in-frame clones alone and is incomplete. The table records a few hundred thousand clones, roughly 85% of them present only once. Specimen: PBMCs. These receptors were taken from a woman between 40 and 50 years old in good health. Some clones in this sample may be carry-over from other donors' samples.

The chain has TRBV7-2 and TRBJ1-5, with 8 bases fitting TRBD1. The CDR3 contains 13 residues. Trimming took 7 bases from V and 7 from J; bases not matched to a gene: 6. Germline V lookup: CDR1 SGHTA, CDR2 FQGNSA. The CDR3 loop reads CASNPGGSQPQHF. The CDR3 DNA sequence: TGTGCCAGCAACCCAGGGGGCAGCCAGCCCCAGCATTTT.

This clone appeared a few times. The chain has TRBV7-9 and TRBJ1-1; the D is unclear. Germline V CDR1 and CDR2: SEHNR, FQNEAQ (reference sequence). The CDR3 has 13 amino acids. Trimming stripped 3 bases from V and 1 base from J, with 6 bases between. The CDR3 here is CASSFGRNTEAFF. The CDR3 DNA reads as TGTGCCAGCAGCTTCGGGCGGAACACTGAAGCTTTCTTT.

There are many counts of this clone. The rearrangement uses TRBV19 and TRBJ2-1; tentatively, D is TRBD2 (5 bases). The V and J ends lost 5 bases and 0 bases respectively, with 11 bases between them. Germline lookup yields CDR1 LNHDA and CDR2 SQIVND (reference sequence). This CDR3 spans 15 amino acids. CDR3 in DNA: TGTGCCAGTAGTTATTCGGGGAGCTCCTACAATGAGCAGTTCTTC. Protein product: CASSYSGSSYNEQFF.

This chain joins TRBV5-8 and TRBJ1-4; D is ambiguous. Looked up from germline, CDR1 is SGHTS and CDR2 is YDEGEE. V lost 3 bases to trimming and J lost 8 bases, with 11 bases between them. This CDR3 spans 13 amino acids. CDR3 coding DNA: TGTGCCAGCAGCTACCACCCACCCGAAAAACTGTTTTTT. Translated: CASSYHPPEKLFF.

This clone was counted a few times. The chain joins TRBV4-1 to TRBJ1-2; 8 bases line up with TRBD1. Trimming took 4 bases from V and 4 from J; bases not matched to a gene: 11. The germline gives CDR1 MGHRA, CDR2 YSYEKL. This CDR3 comprises 16 residues. The CDR3 loop is CASSPWTGQMGYGYTF. For the CDR3, the DNA is TGCGCCAGCAGCCCGTGGACAGGGCAAATGGGCTATGGCTACACCTTC.

In this sample, this clone turned up many times. J is TRBJ2-5 and V is TRBV6-1, with 10 bases fitting TRBD1. The V segment lost 8 bases and the J segment 5 bases; nucleotides outside the gene matches: 11. Germline CDR1 MNHNS, CDR2 SASEGT. This CDR3 region has 15 residues. CDR3 nucleotides: TGTGCCAGCTTTAGAGACAGGGGGCGGTGGGAGACCCAGTACTTC. Its protein product is CASFRDRGRWETQYF.

This chain uses TRBV15 with TRBJ2-7; unclear D gene. V gave up 3 bases and J gave up 0 bases, with 12 bases separating them. The CDR3 runs to 15 residues. Germline V gives CDR1 LNHNV, CDR2 YYDKDF (reference sequence). CDR3 region: CATSRRTASSYEQYF. The CDR3 DNA follows: TGTGCCACCAGCAGGAGGACCGCCAGCTCCTACGAGCAGTACTTC.

This chain connects TRBV11-2 to TRBJ2-1, with 9 bases matching TRBD1. The J segment lost 6 bases and the V segment lost 5 bases, leaving 8 bases of the junction unmatched. CDR3 length: 15 residues. The V gene's germline CDR1 is SGHAT and CDR2 FQNNGV. For the CDR3, the DNA is TGTGCCAGCAGCGCCAGACAGGGGGTAGGCAATGAGCAGTTCTTC. Protein sequence: CASSARQGVGNEQFF.

This clone came up once. The V gene is TRBV6-5, the J gene TRBJ2-2; D not resolved. V gave up 6 bases and J gave up 1 base, with 6 bases separating them. The CDR3 length is 13 residues. The germline CDR1 and CDR2 sequences are MNHEY and SVGAGI. The CDR3 DNA is TGTGCCAGCAGAACAAAGAACACCGGGGAGCTGTTTTTT. Amino acid sequence: CASRTKNTGELFF.

V gene TRBV5-6 combines with J gene TRBJ1-2; TRBD1 agrees at 7 bases. The CDR3 is made up of 13 amino acids. Germline values: CDR1 SGHDT, CDR2 YYEEEE. V lost 4 bases and J lost 4; bases outside the gene matches: 4. CDR3 sequence (DNA): TGTGCCAGCAGCCGGGGACAGATCTATGGCTACACCTTC. This gives the protein CASSRGQIYGYTF.

This clone is a singleton in its sample. J is TRBJ2-2 and V is TRBV27; 10 bases line up with TRBD1. The CDR3 loop spans 16 amino acids. The germline gives CDR1 MNHEY, CDR2 SMNVEV (reference sequence). V shed 0 bases and J 6 bases; nucleotides not matched to a gene: 4. The CDR3 region is CASSLSDRGGAGELFF. DNA for the CDR3: TGTGCCAGCAGTTTATCGGACAGGGGGGGTGCCGGGGAGCTGTTTTTT.

V gene TRBV4-3 combines with J gene TRBJ2-6; the D gene is possibly TRBD2 (5 bases). The germline gives CDR1 LGHNA, CDR2 YSLEER. This CDR3 region has 16 residues. The germline V and J ends were trimmed by 0 bases and 6 bases, with 12 bases remaining between them. The CDR3 loop reads CASSQDEGLSANVLTF. For the CDR3, the DNA is TGCGCCAGCAGCCAAGATGAGGGTTTATCGGCCAACGTCCTGACTTTC.

The chain joins TRBV28 to TRBJ1-2; D is perhaps TRBD1 (6 bases). Germline V CDR1 and CDR2: MDHEN, SYDVKM. CDR3 length: 13 amino acids. Trimming removed 2 bases at V and 5 bases at J, with 9 bases between. The CDR3 coding sequence is TGTGCCAGCAGTTTAACCGGACAGTATGGCTACACCTTC. It translates to CASSLTGQYGYTF.

To note about this clone: A much larger clone differs from this one at a single base, so this may be a read error. J is TRBJ1-1 and V is TRBV5-8; possibly TRBD1 for D (6 bases). The CDR3 has 11 residues. Germline lookup yields CDR1 SGHTS and CDR2 YDEGEE. Trimming took off 4 bases at V and 7 bases at J, with 8 bases between the two ends. This chain's CDR3 is CASSVQGEAFF. The CDR3 DNA reads TGTGCCAGCAGCGTACAGGGTGAAGCTTTCTTT.

The chain combines TRBV5-1 with TRBJ1-3; no reliable D call. Germline values: CDR1 SGHRS, CDR2 YFSETQ. V lost 2 bases, J lost 0 bases, and 9 bases lay in between. The CDR3 runs to 15 residues. The DNA of the CDR3 is TGCGCCAGCAGCTTCGCCGCACCCTCTGGAAACACCATATATTTT. Its translation is CASSFAAPSGNTIYF.

In its sample, this clone was seen once. The chain combines TRBV19 with TRBJ1-3; D unresolved. The CDR3 length is 14 residues. Germline lookup yields CDR1 LNHDA and CDR2 SQIVND (reference sequence). The V end was cut by 5 bases, the J end by 2 bases, with 10 bases between. CDR3 sequence: CASSVQSAGNTIYF. The DNA of the CDR3 is TGTGCCAGTAGTGTACAGAGTGCTGGAAACACCATATATTTT.

This chain links TRBV6-1 with TRBJ2-7; 9 nucleotides line up with TRBD1. V was clipped by 3 bases and J by 6 bases; unmatched bases: 9. The CDR3 is 15 residues long. Looked up from germline, CDR1 is MNHNS and CDR2 is SASEGT. CDR3 in DNA: TGTGCCAGCAGTGACCGGGACAGGGTCCCGGGCGAGCAGTACTTC. Amino acid sequence: CASSDRDRVPGEQYF.

The rearrangement joins TRBV19 to TRBJ2-5; the match to TRBD2 covers 14 bases. The CDR3 is 16 residues long. Germline loops: CDR1 LNHDA, CDR2 SQIVND (reference sequence). V trimming: 5 bases; J trimming: 5 bases; junction bases outside the gene matches: 7. The chain's CDR3 is CASSGGTSGRGETQYF. CDR3 coding DNA: TGTGCCAGTAGTGGCGGGACTAGCGGGAGAGGGGAGACCCAGTACTTC.

The gene calls are TRBV19 and TRBJ2-7, with D perhaps TRBD2 (6 bases). Germline CDR1 LNHDA, CDR2 SQIVND (reference sequence). V was clipped by 10 bases and J by 6 bases, with 25 bases between them. This CDR3 is 15 amino acids long. CDR3 sequence reads: CATTTTSLTLTEQYF. CDR3 nucleotides: TGTGCCACCACGACCACTAGCCTGACTTTGACCGAGCAGTACTTC.

V and J are TRBV5-8 and TRBJ2-2; D may correspond to TRBD1 or TRBD2 (7 bases each). Trimming stripped 2 bases from V and 4 bases from J, with 9 bases between. The CDR3 loop spans 14 amino acids. Germline CDR1 and CDR2: SGHTS and YDEGEE. CDR3 sequence: CASSFRGGTGELFF. The CDR3 coding sequence is TGTGCCAGCAGCTTCAGGGGGGGCACCGGGGAGCTGTTTTTT.